This entry concerns a single T cell receptor (beta chain). Its antigen remains unidentified. The data belong to a study of shared clonotypes between healthy human individuals. As for the study in general: Each donor's CD4 naive and CD4 memory cells filled three plates apiece, CD8 naive two, and CD8 memory one. Study results and limitations: Blood alone was sampled, and tissue repertoires likely differ.

TCRdb's copy holds only in-frame clones and misses some; the assay was immunoSEQ multiplex PCR. The data hold 2.3 million or so clones, with approximately 95% observed a single time. Germline V lookup: CDR1 MDHEN, CDR2 SYDVKM. CDR3 size: 15 residues. Trimming took 3 bases from V and 3 from J; bases not matched to a gene: 8. V gene TRBV28 combines with J gene TRBJ2-7; 7 bases line up with TRBD2. This receptor was identified in a man aged 18 to 30 in good health. Some clones in this sample may be carry-over from other donors' samples. Sequencing input: naive CD4+ T cells from PBMCs. Subset indicated: CD45RA+ positively selected. DNA for the CDR3: TGTGCCAGCAGTTTCCCCCCGACTAGCAGCTACGAGCAGTACTTC. It yields the protein CASSFPPTSSYEQYF.